A selection of T cell receptor beta chains follows, all from one sample in a study of vaccination and CD4 T cells after COVID-19. Their specific antigens are unknown. Each CDR3 protein is one row after TCRdb ran MiXCR on the PCR reads. The sample carries about 10,000 distinct CDR3 sequences, approximately 30% recorded once. The specimen comprised CD4+ T cells from blood, cultured in vitro, sampled after SARS-CoV-2 vaccination. Receptor source: a human donor who had recovered from COVID-19. The CDR3 runs from the conserved cysteine through the conserved F or W. Each record gives: V gene, D gene, clone size, J gene, CDR3 DNA, CDR3 protein. The D gene is left open where the match is weak. The listing skips clone size in some rows; elsewhere it reads once, few, many or a size class.

TRBV25-1	TRBD2	-	TRBJ2-5	TGTGCCAGCAGTGATTCAGGGTCTAGCGGAAGTAAGACCCAGTACTTC	CASSDSGSSGSKTQYF
TRBV20-1	TRBD2	few	TRBJ2-5	TGCAGTGCCTCGCCCCTCCTAGCGGGAAAGCAAGAGACCCAGTACTTC	CSASPLLAGKQETQYF
TRBV15	-	-	TRBJ2-1	TGTGCCACCAGCAGGGACCCTGAGTATGAGCAGTTCTTC	CATSRDPEYEQFF
TRBV24-1	-	-	TRBJ2-7	TGTGCCACCAGTTTGGGCTACGAGCAGTACTTC	CATSLGYEQYF
TRBV20-1	TRBD2	few	TRBJ2-7	TGCAGTGCTAGAGACTACTTAATGGGCGGGAGGAACGAGCAGTACTTC	CSARDYLMGGRNEQYF
TRBV6-2/TRBV6-3	TRBD2	-	TRBJ2-3	TGTGCCAGCAGTTACAAAGCGGGAGGAAGATCGGATACGCAGTATTTT	CASSYKAGGRSDTQYF
TRBV20-1	-	few	TRBJ1-3	TGCAGTGCTAGAGATAAAGGGACACGGCCAGGAAACACCATATATTTT	CSARDKGTRPGNTIYF
TRBV7-9	-	-	TRBJ1-3	TGTGCCAGCAGCTTAATTGGGCCCTTCTCTGGAAACACCATATATTTT	CASSLIGPFSGNTIYF
TRBV7-2	-	-	TRBJ1-4	TGTGCCAGCAGCTCTAACTTGGAGGTTGGAAAACTGTTTTTT	CASSSNLEVGKLFF
TRBV12-2	-	-	TRBJ1-5	TGTGCAAGTCCGGACACCTTGGACAGGCACCCCAATCAGCCCCAGCATTTT	CASPDTLDRHPNQPQHF
TRBV21-1	-	few	TRBJ1-1	TGTGCCAGCAGCGCCAGACAGGGACCGAACACTGAAGCTTTCTTT	CASSARQGPNTEAFF
TRBV7-2	-	-	TRBJ2-4	TGTGCCAGCAGTCCGGACGCGGTCGGGGGCAACATTCAGTACTTC	CASSPDAVGGNIQYF
TRBV19	-	few	TRBJ1-5	TGTGCCAGTAGTATAGAGACACTCATAGCAGGTCAGCCCCAGCATTTT	CASSIETLIAGQPQHF
TRBV20-1	TRBD2	-	TRBJ2-2	TGCAGTGCTAGTAGCCATGGACTAGCGACGAACACCGGGGAGCTGTTTTTT	CSASSHGLATNTGELFF
TRBV28	-	-	TRBJ1-4	TGTGCCAGCAGCCCCGGGACCTTTAATGAAAAACTGTTTTTT	CASSPGTFNEKLFF
TRBV21-1	-	medium-sized	TRBJ2-7	TGTGCCAGCACCTCTAGGCCGCCCTACGAGCAGTACTTC	CASTSRPPYEQYF
TRBV19	-	few	TRBJ2-1	TGTGCCAGTAGTATGGTCTATGAGCAGTTCTTC	CASSMVYEQFF
TRBV6-5	TRBD1	-	TRBJ1-5	TGTGCCAGCAGTTACTCAGGGACAGATAGCAATCAGCCCCAGCATTTT	CASSYSGTDSNQPQHF
TRBV27	-	-	TRBJ1-5	TGTGCCAGCAGTAATATGGGGATTACAGGGATTCGTCAGCCCCAGCATTTT	CASSNMGITGIRQPQHF
TRBV7-9	TRBD1	-	TRBJ2-3	TGTGCCAGCAGCCACGATAACAGGGGGCAGGCAGATACGCAGTATTTT	CASSHDNRGQADTQYF
TRBV20-1	-	once	TRBJ2-5	TGCAGTGCTAGGGCTACAGGGACCTGGGAGACCCAGTACTTC	CSARATGTWETQYF
TRBV11-3	-	few	TRBJ2-3	TGTGCCAGCAGCTTGGGGGCCTCGACCACAGATACGCAGTATTTT	CASSLGASTTDTQYF
TRBV30	-	few	TRBJ2-1	TGTGCCTGGAGGAGAGGAGTGAACACGGAGCAGTTCTTC	CAWRRGVNTEQFF
TRBV5-1	TRBD2	-	TRBJ2-7	TGCGCCAGCAGCTTGGGCGGGACTAGCATTCACGAGCAGTACTTC	CASSLGGTSIHEQYF
TRBV12-3/TRBV12-4	TRBD1	once	TRBJ2-7	TGTGCCAGCAGTATGGGACAGACGACCTACGAGCAGTACTTC	CASSMGQTTYEQYF
TRBV7-9	TRBD1	medium-sized	TRBJ2-5	TGTGCCAGCAGCTCGGGACAGCCACAAGAGACCCAGTACTTC	CASSSGQPQETQYF
TRBV6-2/TRBV6-3	-	-	TRBJ2-5	TGTGCCAGTTCTAACATCCCTCGGCCCCTACGACTTAGGGAGACCCAGTACTTC	CASSNIPRPLRLRETQYF
TRBV6-2/TRBV6-3	-	-	TRBJ2-3	TGTGCCAGCTGCGAGGGGGGCGGCGCAGATACGCAGTATTTT	CASCEGGGADTQYF
TRBV7-2	-	few	TRBJ1-1	TGTGCCAGCACCCCGAGTTACAGGAACACTGAAGCTTTCTTT	CASTPSYRNTEAFF
TRBV12-3/TRBV12-4	-	-	TRBJ1-5	TGTGCCAGCAGTTTGGGGCAGCAGAATCAGCCCCAGCATTTT	CASSLGQQNQPQHF
TRBV12-5	TRBD2	-	TRBJ2-5	TGTGCTAGTGCCGAGACACTAGCGGGAGGGCCTAGTTTTACAGAGACCCAGTACTTC	CASAETLAGGPSFTETQYF
TRBV28	-	-	TRBJ1-1	TGTGCCAGCAGTCTCGTAGTCCGGAACACTGAAGCTTTCTTT	CASSLVVRNTEAFF
TRBV6-5	TRBD1	-	TRBJ2-7	TGTGCCAGCAGTTACTCGACATTTACCGGGACAGGGATTGGCGAGCAGTACTTC	CASSYSTFTGTGIGEQYF
TRBV28	-	-	TRBJ2-7	TGTGCCAGCACTTTAACAGGGTTAGGGGACGAGCAGTACTTC	CASTLTGLGDEQYF
TRBV6-5	TRBD2	few	TRBJ2-1	TGTGCCAGCAGTTACGGACTAGGAGGTGTCGATGAGCAGTTCTTC	CASSYGLGGVDEQFF
TRBV12-3/TRBV12-4	TRBD1	few	TRBJ1-2	TGTGCCAGCAGTTACCGGGACAGGACCTATGGCTACACCTTC	CASSYRDRTYGYTF
TRBV11-2	-	-	TRBJ1-3	TGTGCCAGCAGCTATGACGCGGCTATCTCTGGAAACACCATATATTTT	CASSYDAAISGNTIYF
TRBV6-1	-	few	TRBJ1-3	TGTGCCAGCAAAGGCTTTGGAAACACCATATATTTT	CASKGFGNTIYF
TRBV6-2/TRBV6-3	-	-	TRBJ2-7	TGTGCCAGCAGTTCGAGCGCGTTGTACGAGCAGTACTTC	CASSSSALYEQYF